The clone carrying this T cell receptor beta chain appeared many times. Used for diagnoses were clinical symptoms, serum thyroxine and TRAb, thyroid ultrasound and orbital computed tomography. Blood from later-ophthalmopathy patients was taken at first hyperthyroidism diagnosis. CDR1 is SQVTM and CDR2 is ANQGSEA in the germline V gene. V was pared by 1 base and J by 5 bases, with 14 bases between. CDR3 length: 14 residues. These data are taken from a study of T cells in Graves' hyperthyroidism and ophthalmopathy. RNA transcripts yielded amplified TCR beta CDR3 regions. With the HTBI primer set, the TCR CDR3 went through a first round of RT-PCR. One entry per CDR3 protein results from TCRdb running MiXCR on the multiplex PCR reads. This sample has about 380,000 distinct CDR3 sequences, with about 13% found just once.

The receptor was derived from a man aged 25 to 45 with Graves' hyperthyroidism that later progressed to Graves' ophthalmopathy. The rearrangement uses TRBV29-1 and TRBJ2-5; a possible D gene is TRBD2 (5 bases). Sequenced: blood. Here the CDR3 DNA reads TGCAGCGTTGAAGTCGGGGAATGGTATGAGACCCAGTACTTC. This gives the protein CSVEVGEWYETQYF.